Presented here are 26 T cell receptor beta chains from one specimen sequenced in a study of T cell repertoires in cytomegalovirus infection. TCRdb reprocessed the reads with MiXCR, giving one entry per CDR3 protein. Seen here are around 490,000 distinct CDR3 sequences, 26% observed once, and the top ten hold under 15%. The specimen was PBMCs. Source of these receptors: a human donor in good health (CMV status not recorded). Some clones in this sample may be carry-over from other donors' samples.

The rearrangement joins TRBV5-1 to TRBJ2-3; the match to TRBD2 covers 8 bases. V lost 3 bases to trimming and J lost 7 bases; unmatched junction nucleotides: 4. This CDR3 has 13 amino acids. Per the germline V gene, CDR1 is SGHRS and CDR2 is YFSETQ. CDR3 DNA: TGCGCCAGCAGCTCCGGGAGGGTGAATACGCAGTATTTT. Protein: CASSSGRVNTQYF.

This clonotype occurred many times. The chain joins TRBV7-2 to TRBJ2-7; 9 positions agree with TRBD1. J gave up 3 bases and V 3 bases, and 3 bases lay outside the gene matches. In germline, CDR1 is SGHTA, CDR2 FQGNSA. CDR3 length: 14 amino acids. The CDR3 protein is CASSLGQGGYEQYF. As DNA, the CDR3 is TGTGCCAGCAGCTTGGGACAGGGTGGCTACGAGCAGTACTTC.

This clonotype was seen many times. V usage is TRBV7-6 and J usage is TRBJ2-2; the match to TRBD1 covers 7 bases. Germline V gives CDR1 SGHVS, CDR2 FNYEAQ. CDR3 length: 14 amino acids. V shed 9 bases, J shed 1 base, and the junction held 5 bases outside the gene matches. CDR3 nucleotide sequence: TGTGCCAGTACCGGGACAGAGAACACCGGGGAGCTGTTTTTT. This encodes CASTGTENTGELFF. Using reference TRBV7-6 and TRBJ2-2 for the parts outside the CDR3, the full variable domain is GAGVSQSPRYKVTKRGQDVALRCDPISGHVSLYWYRQALGQGPEFLTYFNYEAQQDKSGLPNDRFSAERPEGSISTLTIQRTEQRDSAMYRCASTGTENTGELFFGEGSRLTVL.

This clonotype was detected only a few times. V and J are TRBV5-4 and TRBJ2-1, with 14 positions matching TRBD2. Germline loops: CDR1 SGHNT, CDR2 YYREEE (reference sequence). The ends lost 6 bases at V and 10 bases at J; junction bases unmatched: 6. The CDR3 length is 14 residues. CDR3 in amino acids: CASTGLAGGGEQFF. The CDR3 coding sequence is TGTGCCAGCACTGGACTAGCGGGAGGTGGGGAGCAGTTCTTC.

The sample holds one count of this clonotype. The rearrangement links TRBV6-5 to TRBJ2-1; 14 bases are shared with TRBD2. This CDR3 is built from 18 residues. The germline V gene has CDR1 MNHEY and CDR2 SVGAGI. V shed 4 bases, J shed 6 bases, and the junction held 11 bases outside the gene matches. The CDR3: CASSSPGLAGEGRNEQFF. The CDR3 coding sequence is TGTGCCAGCAGTTCACCGGGACTAGCGGGAGAAGGCCGCAATGAGCAGTTCTTC.

V gene TRBV11-2 combines with J gene TRBJ2-7; D possibly matches TRBD1 or TRBD2 (5 bases each). V was pared by 5 bases and J by 0 bases, with 17 bases between. Looked up from germline, CDR1 is SGHAT and CDR2 is FQNNGV. The CDR3 length is 16 residues. CDR3 nucleotide sequence: TGTGCCAGCAGCCTCGGGGACGTCTCTTTCTCCTACGAGCAGTACGTC. This codes for CASSLGDVSFSYEQYV.

This clonotype was seen only once. The V and J genes are TRBV11-3 and TRBJ1-3, with D unclear. The CDR3 loop spans 24 amino acids. Germline CDR1 reads SGHNT; CDR2 reads YENEEA. The V gene lost 1 base and the J gene lost 4 bases, with 38 bases spanning the gap. Here the CDR3 reads CASSLAFGPLTTAGKTLVGNTIYF. CDR3 DNA: TGTGCCAGCAGCTTAGCCTTCGGCCCCTTGACGACTGCCGGGAAAACTCTGGTCGGAAACACCATATATTTT.

This clonotype was seen more than once but under ten times. This chain's CDR3 is CASSSPSGTSDRNEQFF. CDR3 DNA sequence: TGTGCCAGTAGTTCTCCCTCCGGGACTAGCGACCGGAATGAGCAGTTCTTC. This rearrangement joins TRBV19 to TRBJ2-1, with 10 bases matching TRBD2. Germline-derived CDR1 and CDR2 are LNHDA and SQIVND (reference sequence). This CDR3 is built from 17 residues. The V and J ends lost 5 bases and 7 bases, in that order; junction bases with no gene match: 14. Based on the CDR3 plus reference TRBV19 and TRBJ2-1, the full variable domain is DGGITQSPKYLFRKEGQNVTLSCEQNLNHDAMYWYRQDPGQGLRLIYYSQIVNDFQKGDIAEGYSVSREKKESFPLTVTSAQKNPTAFYLCASSSPSGTSDRNEQFFGPGTRLTVL.

Only a few counts were recorded for this clonotype. V gene TRBV11-2 combines with J gene TRBJ2-7; either TRBD1 or TRBD2 may supply D (6 bases each). This CDR3 has 16 amino acids. Trimming stripped 2 bases from V and 2 bases from J, with 16 bases between. Germline lookup yields CDR1 SGHAT and CDR2 FQNNGV. The CDR3 region is CASSLSEGGNPYEQYV. In DNA, the CDR3 is TGTGCCAGCAGCTTAAGCGAGGGGGGCAACCCCTACGAGCAGTACGTC.

The sample holds many counts of this clonotype. The V and J genes are TRBV6-2 or TRBV6-3 and TRBJ1-1; D is unclear. Trimming stripped 6 bases from V and 8 bases from J, with 16 bases between. In germline, CDR1 is MNHEY, CDR2 SVGEGT. The CDR3 covers 13 residues. CDR3 bases: TGTGCCAGCAGGAACGATGGGCCGGGCGAAGCTTTCTTT. It codes for CASRNDGPGEAFF.

This clonotype has more than one count but fewer than ten. The chain has TRBV6-5 and TRBJ2-5; 8 bases map to TRBD2. Germline-derived CDR1 and CDR2 are MNHEY and SVGAGI. There are 15 residues in the CDR3. V gave up 5 bases and J gave up 5 bases; unmatched junction bases: 10. CDR3 nucleotide sequence: TGTGCCAGCAGTCCGGGACTAGTCGGGGGGGAGACCCAGTACTTC. Translation: CASSPGLVGGETQYF.

This clonotype was observed at least ten times. The J gene is TRBJ2-1, the V gene TRBV7-2; 7 bases line up with TRBD2. Trimming removed 5 bases from V and 7 bases from J; junction bases left unmatched: 8. CDR3 length equals 14 residues. CDR1 SGHTA and CDR2 FQGNSA come from the germline V gene. The CDR3 is CASSPMRELNEQFF. DNA for the CDR3: TGTGCCAGCAGCCCGATGCGGGAGTTGAATGAGCAGTTCTTC.

At least ten counts were recorded for this clonotype. This chain joins TRBV7-6 and TRBJ2-5; unclear D gene. CDR1 is SGHVS and CDR2 is FNYEAQ in the germline V gene. There are 17 residues in the CDR3. V lost 2 bases, J lost 0 bases, and 16 bases lay in between. The DNA for the CDR3 is TGTGCCAGCAGCTTATCAGCCCACCCAGGCAACCAAGAGACCCAGTACTTC. Protein: CASSLSAHPGNQETQYF.

This clonotype was counted only a few times. The chain couples TRBV2 to TRBJ2-1; 8 nucleotides agree with TRBD1. The germline gives CDR1 SNHLY, CDR2 FYNNEI. The CDR3 has 15 amino acids. Trimming took 5 bases from V and 0 from J; bases not matched to a gene: 3. The CDR3 sequence: CASSRDRPSYNEQFF. In DNA, the CDR3 is TGTGCCAGCAGTCGGGACAGGCCCTCCTACAATGAGCAGTTCTTC. Drawing the rest from reference TRBV2 and TRBJ2-1, the complete variable domain is EPEVTQTPSHQVTQMGQEVILRCVPISNHLYFYWYRQILGQKVEFLVSFYNNEISEKSEIFDDQFSVERPDGSNFTLKIRSTKLEDSAMYFCASSRDRPSYNEQFFGPGTRLTVL.

The V gene is TRBV7-8, the J gene TRBJ1-1; no definite D call. Germline V gene sequence: CDR1 SGHVS, CDR2 FQNEAQ. The CDR3 runs 12 residues. The V end was cut by 4 bases, the J end by 6 bases, with 9 bases between. The CDR3 DNA follows: TGTGCCAGCAGCTATCTTCGCGCTGAAGCTTTCTTT. Protein: CASSYLRAEAFF.

This clonotype was counted ten times or more. The chain is built from TRBV7-3 and TRBJ2-3; D gene ambiguous. From germline, CDR1 is SGHTA and CDR2 FQGTGA. The length of the CDR3 is 14 residues. V was trimmed by 5 bases and J by 0 bases, leaving 9 bases between them. This chain's CDR3 is CASSPTASTDTQYF. DNA of the CDR3: TGTGCCAGCAGCCCAACAGCTAGCACAGATACGCAGTATTTT.

This clonotype occurred many times. The V and J genes are TRBV7-2 and TRBJ2-1, with 7 nucleotides matching TRBD2. J gave up 6 bases and V 5 bases, and 13 bases lay outside the gene matches. Germline assignment: CDR1 SGHTA and CDR2 FQGNSA. This CDR3 contains 16 residues. CDR3 DNA: TGTGCCAGCAGCCACGAAGGCGGGCTAGCGGCCAATGAGCAGTTCTTC. Translated: CASSHEGGLAANEQFF.

The chain combines TRBV4-1 with TRBJ2-7; 7 bases are shared with TRBD2. With 0 bases clipped from V and 1 base from J, the junction kept 3 bases outside the gene matches. CDR3 size: 15 residues. Germline lookup yields CDR1 MGHRA and CDR2 YSYEKL. CDR3 nucleotides: TGCGCCAGCAGCCAAGAGGCGCGGGGGTCCTACGAGCAGTACTTC. This gives the protein CASSQEARGSYEQYF.

This clonotype was detected many times. The V and J genes are TRBV7-8 and TRBJ1-2; possibly TRBD1 for D (6 bases). CDR3 length: 13 amino acids. CDR1 is SGHVS and CDR2 is FQNEAQ in the germline V gene. Trimming took 4 bases from V and 8 from J, leaving 14 bases between them. CDR3 sequence reads: CASSSAGTPGYTF. DNA for the CDR3: TGTGCCAGCAGCTCGGCCGGGACACCAGGCTACACCTTC.

The chain is built from TRBV28 and TRBJ2-3; the D gene is possibly TRBD2 (6 bases). There are 15 residues in the CDR3. The V gene's germline CDR1 is MDHEN and CDR2 SYDVKM. The germline V and J ends were trimmed by 5 bases and 0 bases, with 12 bases remaining between them. CDR3 nucleotide sequence: TGTGCCAGCAGTCGAAATAGCGGTAGCACAGATACGCAGTATTTT. Translated, it gives CASSRNSGSTDTQYF.

This clonotype appeared many times. This chain links TRBV7-2 with TRBJ2-7; maybe TRBD1 (6 bases). The CDR3 runs to 13 residues. Germline CDR1 SGHTA, CDR2 FQGNSA. The V end was cut by 4 bases, the J end by 1 base, with 8 bases between. The CDR3 DNA reads TGTGCCAGCAGCTCCGGGACATCCTACGAGCAGTACGTC. Encoded protein: CASSSGTSYEQYV.

This clonotype was detected ten times or more. This chain joins TRBV11-2 and TRBJ2-3; no clear D gene. Germline V lookup: CDR1 SGHAT, CDR2 FQNNGV. V was pared by 2 bases and J by 0 bases, with 9 bases between. The CDR3 length is 15 residues. This CDR3 is CASSLIPASTDTQYF. The CDR3 region has the DNA TGTGCCAGCAGCTTAATCCCGGCTAGCACAGATACGCAGTATTTT.

V is TRBV7-2 and J is TRBJ2-7; D might be TRBD1 (5 bases). From germline, CDR1 is SGHTA and CDR2 FQGNSA. The CDR3 has 15 residues. Trimming left V 1 base short and J 0 bases short, with 10 bases between. CDR3: CASSLEGHSSYEQYF. The CDR3 coding sequence is TGTGCCAGCAGCTTAGAGGGGCATAGCTCCTACGAGCAGTACTTC.

To note about this clonotype: Relative to the germline gene, one junction end is altered; a read error may explain this. The CDR3 DNA sequence: TGCAGTGCAACCGGGGACCAGGAGACCCAGTACTTC. The encoded protein is CSATGDQETQYF. V usage is TRBV20-1 and J usage is TRBJ2-5, with D tentatively TRBD1 or TRBD2 (5 bases each). The CDR3 has 12 amino acids. In germline, CDR1 is DFQATT, CDR2 SNEGSKA (reference sequence).

CDR3: CSAGPGYEQYF. CDR3 coding DNA: TGCAGTGCCGGTCCGGGCTACGAGCAGTACTTC. The rearrangement uses TRBV20-1 and TRBJ2-7; D uncertain. Trimming pared 6 bases from V and 3 bases from J, leaving 9 bases between. CDR1 is DFQATT, CDR2 SNEGSKA, per germline (reference sequence). This CDR3 has 11 amino acids.

The gene calls are TRBV19 and TRBJ2-5, with 7 bases lining up with TRBD2. From germline, CDR1 is LNHDA and CDR2 SQIVND (reference sequence). J was trimmed by 5 bases and V by 7 bases; bases with no gene match: 10. The CDR3 runs to 14 residues. The CDR3 nucleotides read TGTGCCAGTAAGGTTACGGCGGGAGAGGAGACCCAGTACTTC. This translates into CASKVTAGEETQYF.